The source of this TCR beta chain is a study of cytomegalovirus exposure and HLA in healthy donors. Study as a whole: The Caucasian-associated ancestry cluster held about 80% of 300 to 500 genotyped donors. General study results and limits: Across donors, sequencing depth was assumed by presence/absence analyses to be roughly uniform. Researchers catalogued approximately 170 TCR beta chains as cytomegalovirus-associated. Later analysis revealed greater clonal expansion in HLA-associated TCR beta chains than in equally common others.

The count of this clone is one. What it binds is not known. The CDR3 runs to 12 residues. Germline loops: CDR1 MDHEN, CDR2 SYDVKM. Trimming left V 6 bases short and J 5 bases short, with 10 bases between. The PCR ran on 60 Vbeta and 13 Jbeta primers. TCRdb keeps only in-frame clones here, not all; method: immunoSEQ multiplex PCR. The profile shows about 180,000 clones, around 80% of them singletons. The J gene is TRBJ1-2, the V gene TRBV28, with D possibly TRBD1 on 5 matching bases. Sequencing was performed on PBMCs. This sequence was found in a woman in her 30s in good health and CMV-seropositive. The CDR3 loop is CASSPRVYGYTF. The CDR3 DNA reads TGTGCCAGCAGCCCCAGGGTTTATGGCTACACCTTC.